This is a list of T cell receptor beta chains from one sample in a study of T-cell reconstitution after alpha-beta-depleted transplantation in children. Each CDR3 protein gets one entry after TCRdb re-called the PCR reads with MiXCR. Among about 980,000 distinct CDR3 sequences, about 31% were seen once, and the ten largest hold about 28%. The input for sequencing was PBMCs, mostly from graft donor cells, taken 360 days after TCRalphabeta/CD19-depleted stem cell transplant. Receptors originate from a boy in the first two years of life who had a stem cell transplant for SCID, so the T cells may come from the graft donor. Both conserved end residues are part of each CDR3. The order of the fields is CDR3 protein, V gene.

CSVENPADRTTQYF,TRBV29-1
CSATFGGNTEAFF,TRBV20-1
CASSPGRPGQETQYF,TRBV5-1
CAISEGQEQYF,TRBV10-3
CASTRSGLKETQYF,TRBV3-1
CASSQGKSSYEQYF,TRBV23-1
CSVFRGPSSYNEQFF,TRBV29-1
CASSLFPGAGETQYF,TRBV13
CASSPPGRQSYEQYF,TRBV6-2/TRBV6-3
CASSPWGERGYTF,TRBV18
CASSSFDRVDQPQHF,TRBV27
CATSRGTRTGRYEQYF,TRBV15
CASSGGDQETQYF,TRBV4-1
CASSYSRLFKFF,TRBV6-2/TRBV6-3
CASSQQWPSNYGYTF,TRBV4-1
CSVERTGGSYNEQFF,TRBV29-1